The next 18 T cell receptor beta chains were all read from a single sample in a study of T cell responses to AZD1222 COVID-19 vaccine. TCRdb keeps only in-frame clones here, not all; method: immunoSEQ multiplex PCR. The data contain about 140,000 clones, roughly 90% of them singletons. The material sequenced was peripheral blood, taken on day 0 of AZD1222 vaccination. Receptor source: an adult in good health.

The gene calls are TRBV13 and TRBJ2-1; no definite D call. Germline V gives CDR1 PRHDT, CDR2 FYEKMQ (reference sequence). The CDR3 extends over 18 amino acids. V lost 4 bases and J 8 bases, leaving 27 bases between the germline ends. In nucleotides, the CDR3 is TGTGCCAGCAGCTCAGGAATTTTGGGGAACACACCACACGATGAGCAGTTCTTC. Its translation is CASSSGILGNTPHDEQFF. The complete variable domain, with remaining parts taken from reference TRBV13 and TRBJ2-1, reads AAGVIQSPRHLIKEKRETATLKCYPIPRHDTVYWYQQGPGQDPQFLISFYEKMQSDKGSIPDRFSAQQFSDYHSELNMSSLELGDSALYFCASSSGILGNTPHDEQFFGPGTRLTVL.

The rearrangement uses TRBV6-1 and TRBJ1-6, with D maybe TRBD1 (6 bases). The CDR3 is 14 amino acids. CDR1 is MNHNS, CDR2 SASEGT, per germline. With 2 bases removed from V and 9 bases from J, the gap between germline ends came to 11 bases. In DNA, the CDR3 is TGTGCCAGCAGTGAATTGACAGGAAGTTCACCCCTCCACTTT. Translating gives CASSELTGSSPLHF.

The V call is TRBV9, the J call TRBJ1-3, with D possibly matching TRBD1 (6 bases). The CDR3 consists of 15 residues. Trimming took 4 bases from V and 4 from J, leaving 15 bases between them. Germline-derived CDR1 and CDR2 are SGDLS and YYNGEE. CDR3 loop: CASSSPGGPGNTIYF. Written as DNA, the CDR3 is TGTGCCAGCAGCTCGCCGGGGGGGCCAGGAAACACCATATATTTT. Drawing the rest from reference TRBV9 and TRBJ1-3, the complete variable domain is DSGVTQTPKHLITATGQRVTLRCSPRSGDLSVYWYQQSLDQGLQFLIQYYNGEERAKGNILERFSAQQFPDLHSELNLSSLELGDSALYFCASSSPGGPGNTIYFGEGSWLTVV.

The chain links TRBV18 to TRBJ2-7, with 9 nucleotides matching TRBD2. V was clipped by 4 bases and J by 6 bases; unmatched bases: 10. CDR3 length: 15 residues. Germline CDR1 and CDR2: KGHSH and LQKENI. CDR3 nucleotide sequence: TGTGCCAGCTCACGTAGCTCTAGCGGGACTCCCGAGCAGTACTTC. This translates into CASSRSSSGTPEQYF.

This chain connects TRBV4-3 to TRBJ2-7, with no clear D. CDR3 length: 13 amino acids. The germline gives CDR1 LGHNA, CDR2 YSLEER. The germline V and J ends were trimmed by 3 bases and 7 bases, with 13 bases remaining between them. In DNA, the CDR3 is TGCGCCAGCAGCCAGATGGGGAATGGAGAGCAGTACTTC. Encoded protein: CASSQMGNGEQYF.

The rearrangement links TRBV10-3 to TRBJ1-1; D not resolved. CDR3 length: 13 residues. Per the germline V gene, CDR1 is ENHRY and CDR2 is SYGVKD. The V gene lost 3 bases and the J gene lost 4 bases, with 9 bases spanning the gap. The CDR3, as DNA: TGTGCCATCAGTGATTTAGTCAGCACTGAAGCTTTCTTT. Translated, it gives CAISDLVSTEAFF.

This clone showed up just once. CDR3 region: CASSQVGEDWTPDTQYF. The CDR3 coding sequence is TGCGCCAGCAGCCAAGTGGGCGAAGACTGGACCCCAGATACGCAGTATTTT. V is TRBV4-3 and J is TRBJ2-3; no firm D call. The germline V gene encodes CDR1 LGHNA and CDR2 YSLEER. This CDR3 region has 17 residues. The ends were cut back, 1 base at V and 4 bases at J, with 18 bases in the middle.

This clone was recorded once. The CDR3 sequence is CSVGSRERTIYF. CDR3 coding DNA: TGCAGCGTTGGATCCAGGGAACGCACCATATATTTT. The chain employs TRBV29-1 and TRBJ1-3; the D gene is possibly TRBD1 (5 bases). V was cut by 4 bases and J by 9 bases, with 13 bases left in between. This CDR3 is 12 amino acids long. Germline V gene sequence: CDR1 SQVTM, CDR2 ANQGSEA.

The chain recombines TRBV14 with TRBJ2-7; TRBD1 matches at 9 bases. The V gene end was trimmed by 2 bases and the J gene end by 3 bases; junction bases not matched to a gene: 17. Germline V CDR1 and CDR2: SGHDN, FVKESK. This CDR3 region has 19 residues. DNA of the CDR3: TGTGCCAGCAGCCAACCGGGACAGGGAGGTAGGGTACCCTACTACGAGCAGTACTTC. Protein product: CASSQPGQGGRVPYYEQYF.

CDR3 residues: CASSYSTSSNTGELFF. CDR3 coding DNA: TGTGCCAGCAGTTACTCTACTAGCTCGAACACCGGGGAGCTGTTTTTT. The genes are TRBV6-2 or TRBV6-3 and TRBJ2-2; D is possibly TRBD2 (6 bases). Germline CDR1 reads MNHEY; CDR2 reads SVGEGT. The CDR3 covers 16 residues. V lost 0 bases and J 0 bases, leaving 8 bases between the germline ends.

The V and J genes are TRBV5-3 and TRBJ1-5; 7 bases align to TRBD1. TRBV5-3 qualifies as an ORF whose function is uncertain. There are 16 residues in the CDR3. V lost 1 base, J lost 7 bases, and 11 bases stayed unmatched. The CDR3 reads CARSLLLQGDWQPQHF. In DNA, the CDR3 is TGTGCCAGAAGCTTGCTTCTCCAGGGGGACTGGCAGCCCCAGCATTTT.

This chain connects TRBV11-1 to TRBJ2-3, with TRBD2 matching 12 bases. The J segment lost 3 bases and the V segment lost 5 bases, leaving 3 bases of the junction unmatched. CDR1 is SGHAT, CDR2 FQDESV, per germline (reference sequence). There are 15 residues in the CDR3. In nucleotides, the CDR3 is TGTGCCAGCAGCAAGACTAGCGGGAGAACAGATACGCAGTATTTT. Translated: CASSKTSGRTDTQYF.

The chain carries TRBV9 and TRBJ2-2; 7 nucleotides line up with TRBD1. Germline CDR1 SGDLS, CDR2 YYNGEE. J lost 2 bases, V lost 0 bases, and 7 bases had no gene match. The CDR3 is 17 residues long. CDR3 sequence: CASSVGMDRSNTGELFF. CDR3 DNA sequence: TGTGCCAGCAGCGTAGGGATGGACAGGAGCAACACCGGGGAGCTGTTTTTT.

The chain employs TRBV5-8 and TRBJ2-5, with D tentatively TRBD1 or TRBD2 (7 bases each). The CDR3 contains 16 residues. Deletions cut 4 bases from V and 5 bases from J, with 21 bases between. The V gene's germline CDR1 is SGHTS and CDR2 YDEGEE. The CDR3 is CASSRGRGGTVETQYF. CDR3 DNA: TGTGCCAGCAGCCGGGGGAGGGGCGGGACAGTTGAGACCCAGTACTTC.

This clone was detected many times. The chain uses TRBV4-3 and TRBJ1-2; no clear D. Germline V gene sequence: CDR1 LGHNA, CDR2 YSLEER. V lost 1 base and J 1 base, leaving 7 bases between the germline ends. This CDR3 has 14 residues. CDR3 loop: CASSQVYFNYGYTF. CDR3 nucleotides: TGCGCCAGCAGCCAAGTTTACTTTAACTATGGCTACACCTTC.

The gene calls are TRBV10-3 and TRBJ2-7, with D perhaps matching TRBD1 (6 bases). Germline V CDR1 and CDR2: ENHRY, SYGVKD. CDR3 length: 13 residues. V lost 5 bases and J lost 1, with 9 bases in between. In DNA, the CDR3 is TGTGCCATCAGTCGTGACAGGTCCTACGAGCAGTACTTC. Its protein is CAISRDRSYEQYF.

This clone was observed a handful of times. The J gene is TRBJ1-1, the V gene TRBV18, with 7 positions matching TRBD1. This CDR3 has 16 residues. V dropped 3 bases and J dropped 1; count of bases not matched to a gene: 8. The germline V gene encodes CDR1 KGHSH and CDR2 LQKENI. The CDR3 bases are TGTGCCAGCTCACCCCAGGGGGGCCAGGAGAACACTGAAGCTTTCTTT. Translation: CASSPQGGQENTEAFF.

This clone was observed once. V is TRBV5-1 and J is TRBJ2-7, with 8 bases lining up with TRBD1. Trimming at V came to 3 bases and at J to 7 bases, leaving 12 bases not matched to a gene. Germline assignment: CDR1 SGHRS and CDR2 YFSETQ. The CDR3 runs to 15 residues. The DNA of the CDR3 is TGCGCCAGCAGCTCGGGACAGGCCGACTACTGGGAGCAGTACTTC. Translated: CASSSGQADYWEQYF.